This entry lists 11 T cell receptor beta chains sequenced from one sample in a study of T cells after yellow fever vaccination. Each CDR3 protein is one row after TCRdb ran MiXCR on the 5' RACE reads. The sample lists some 400,000 distinct CDR3 sequences, 6.2% occurring once. The sample in question was PBMCs, obtained 5 days after the yellow fever booster vaccination. The receptors were sampled from a man under 40 who received the YFV17D yellow fever vaccine.

This clonotype was detected ten times or more. This rearrangement joins TRBV28 to TRBJ1-5; the D gene is possibly TRBD1 (5 bases). Between the trimmed V and J ends, which lost 4 bases and 7 bases, there was a span of 20 bases. There are 16 residues in the CDR3. CDR1 MDHEN and CDR2 SYDVKM come from the germline V gene. CDR3 loop: CASSSPWGGGGQPQHF. Written as DNA, the CDR3 is TGTGCCAGCAGTTCCCCTTGGGGGGGTGGAGGACAGCCCCAGCATTTT. Together with reference TRBV28 and TRBJ1-5, the CDR3 gives the full variable domain: DVKVTQSSRYLVKRTGEKVFLECVQDMDHENMFWYRQDPGLGLRLIYFSYDVKMKEKGDIPEGYSVSREKKERFSLILESASTNQTSMYLCASSSPWGGGGQPQHFGDGTRLSIL.

This clonotype has ten or more counts. The chain employs TRBV3-1 and TRBJ2-1; TRBD2 aligns across 9 bases. This CDR3 contains 15 residues. Germline trimming cut 2 bases from V and 7 bases from J; bases unmatched to any gene: 6. CDR1 is LGHDT and CDR2 is YNNKEL in the germline V gene (reference sequence). CDR3 DNA: TGTGCCAGCAGCCAACCAGGGACTAGCATAAATGAGCAGTTCTTC. Protein sequence: CASSQPGTSINEQFF.

This clonotype has at least ten counts. V gene TRBV5-1 combines with J gene TRBJ2-2; possibly TRBD1 for D (6 bases). The CDR3 consists of 15 residues. CDR1 is SGHRS and CDR2 is YFSETQ in the germline V gene. V gave up 4 bases and J gave up 3 bases, with 13 bases separating them. CDR3 DNA: TGCGCCAGCAGCCCGTTAGGGGGAGACACCGGGGAGCTGTTTTTT. Translation gives CASSPLGGDTGELFF.

This clonotype has a count of ten or more. The chain recombines TRBV20-1 with TRBJ2-2; no definite D call. Germline V gene lookup returns CDR1 DFQATT and CDR2 SNEGSKA (reference sequence). This CDR3 contains 14 residues. Between the trimmed V and J ends, which lost 0 bases and 7 bases, there was a span of 12 bases. The CDR3 protein is CSARDETGVGELFF. CDR3 sequence (DNA): TGCAGTGCTAGAGATGAAACGGGTGTCGGGGAGCTGTTTTTT.

This clonotype occurred a few times. The chain recombines TRBV6-5 with TRBJ2-7; D may be TRBD2 (6 bases). With 2 bases removed from V and 12 bases from J, the gap between germline ends came to 17 bases. This CDR3 has 13 amino acids. Germline V lookup: CDR1 MNHEY, CDR2 SVGAGI. In DNA form, the CDR3 reads TGTGCCAGCAGTTACGGGTCTGCGGGACCCGCGTACTTC. Translated, it gives CASSYGSAGPAYF.

The genes are TRBV6-5 and TRBJ2-3; D gene ambiguous. Per germline, CDR1 MNHEY and CDR2 SVGAGI. V lost 10 bases and J lost 6, with 11 bases in between. The CDR3 runs to 11 residues. The DNA of the CDR3 is TGTGCCACCACCATAGGGGATACGCAGTATTTT. This sequence encodes CATTIGDTQYF.

This chain uses TRBV20-1 with TRBJ2-1; 16 nucleotides match TRBD2. V lost 0 bases to trimming and J lost 0 bases; unmatched junction nucleotides: 5. This CDR3 comprises 19 residues. CDR1 is DFQATT, CDR2 SNEGSKA, per germline (reference sequence). The CDR3 DNA sequence: TGCAGTGCTAGAGAGGGACTAGCGGGAGGGCCGAGCTCCTACAATGAGCAGTTCTTC. The encoded protein is CSAREGLAGGPSSYNEQFF.

V is TRBV4-2 and J is TRBJ2-3; 10 bases map to TRBD2. The CDR3 spans 16 residues. Germline V gives CDR1 LGHNA, CDR2 YNFKEQ. The V segment lost 4 bases and the J segment 1 base; nucleotides outside the gene matches: 5. CDR3: CASSRPSGRGTDTQYF. The CDR3 region has the DNA TGTGCCAGCAGCCGACCTAGCGGGAGAGGCACAGATACGCAGTATTTT.

In this sample, this clonotype turned up a few times. The V gene is TRBV7-6, the J gene TRBJ1-5, with a weak D call TRBD1 (5 bases). Germline V lookup: CDR1 SGHVS, CDR2 FNYEAQ. V was shortened by 5 bases and J by 4 bases, with 12 bases between the two germline ends. The CDR3 covers 14 residues. The CDR3 coding sequence is TGTGCCAGCAGCCGGGACGGGGGTAATCAGCCCCAGCATTTT. This sequence encodes CASSRDGGNQPQHF.

This clonotype was counted a few times. V and J are TRBV7-9 and TRBJ1-4; no firm D call. The germline gives CDR1 SEHNR, CDR2 FQNEAQ (reference sequence). The V and J ends lost 0 bases and 7 bases respectively, with 9 bases between them. CDR3 size: 14 residues. This CDR3 is CASSLAGSAEKLFF. The CDR3 DNA follows: TGTGCCAGCAGCTTAGCAGGGAGTGCTGAAAAACTGTTTTTT.

This clonotype was detected a few times. V and J are TRBV12-3 or TRBV12-4 and TRBJ2-7; D unclear. Trimming took 7 bases from V and 5 from J, leaving 12 bases between them. The CDR3 runs 12 residues. The CDR3, as DNA: TGTGCCAGCACGACGAACTTTCACGAGCAGTACTTC. Its translation: CASTTNFHEQYF.